These 12 T cell receptor beta chains share one sample of origin, sequenced in a study of beta chain features in type 1 diabetes. Findings and limits, study-wide: TCRB CDR3s were moderately but significantly shorter in Type 1 diabetes patients in all four CD4+ subsets.

Expressed TCRB transcripts were sequenced because the entire RNA isolate underwent reverse transcription. TCRdb's copy holds only in-frame clones and misses some; the assay was immunoSEQ multiplex PCR. This sample has about 740,000 clones, with 13% found just once. Their antigen targets remain unknown. The sample comprised naive CD4+ T cells from blood. The receptors were gathered from a young man with type 1 diabetes.

The chain links TRBV9 to TRBJ2-3, with D hard to call. The CDR3 runs 12 residues. Germline CDR1 reads SGDLS; CDR2 reads YYNGEE. With 3 bases removed from V and 6 bases from J, the gap between germline ends came to 8 bases. The CDR3 reads CASSEIPDTQYF. The CDR3 nucleotides read TGTGCCAGCAGCGAAATCCCGGATACGCAGTATTTT.

The chain is built from TRBV6-6 and TRBJ1-2, with D perhaps matching TRBD1 (5 bases). Trimming shortened V by 6 bases and J by 1 base, and 9 bases separated the two germline ends. Germline V gives CDR1 MNHNY, CDR2 SVGAGI (reference sequence). The CDR3 has 13 residues. CDR3 in amino acids: CASRSGGNYGYTF. CDR3 nucleotides: TGTGCCAGCAGGTCGGGGGGTAACTATGGCTACACCTTC.

This sequence joins TRBV9 and TRBJ1-1, with 8 bases identical to TRBD1. CDR3 size: 15 residues. With V trimmed by 0 bases and J by 1 base, 2 bases remained unmatched. Germline assignment: CDR1 SGDLS and CDR2 YYNGEE. The CDR3 sequence: CASSVVGQGNTEAFF. Here the CDR3 DNA reads TGTGCCAGCAGCGTAGTTGGACAGGGGAACACTGAAGCTTTCTTT.

This clone came up a few times. The chain joins TRBV7-2 to TRBJ1-6; 8 positions agree with TRBD1. The CDR3 runs to 15 residues. From germline, CDR1 is SGHTA and CDR2 FQGNSA. V shed 4 bases, J shed 10 bases, and the junction held 9 bases outside the gene matches. CDR3 residues: CASSSGQGVRSPLHF. In nucleotides, the CDR3 is TGTGCCAGCAGCTCAGGACAGGGCGTTAGGTCACCCCTCCACTTT.

This clone was recorded once. The rearrangement joins TRBV7-2 to TRBJ1-1; no reliable D call. Germline V gives CDR1 SGHTA, CDR2 FQGNSA. V lost 2 bases to trimming and J lost 3 bases, with 7 bases between them. This CDR3 spans 13 amino acids. The DNA of the CDR3 is TGTGCCAGCAGCTTAATGGGAGACACTGAAGCTTTCTTT. Translated, it gives CASSLMGDTEAFF.

The chain couples TRBV29-1 to TRBJ1-5; TRBD1 matches 9 bases. V lost 4 bases to trimming and J lost 7 bases; unmatched junction nucleotides: 5. Germline V lookup: CDR1 SQVTM, CDR2 ANQGSEA. There are 13 residues in the CDR3. CDR3 sequence: CSVVYGTGQPQHF. The CDR3 nucleotides read TGCAGCGTTGTTTACGGGACAGGGCAGCCCCAGCATTTT.

This clone has more than one count but fewer than ten. This chain uses TRBV7-6 with TRBJ2-5; 14 nucleotides align to TRBD2. Unmatched junction bases numbered 6, after V lost 4 bases and J lost 5 bases. Germline CDR1 reads SGHVS; CDR2 reads FNYEAQ. CDR3 length: 16 residues. CDR3 DNA sequence: TGTGCCAGCAGCTCCGGACTAGCGGGGGGAATGGAGACCCAGTACTTC. As protein: CASSSGLAGGMETQYF.

On this clone: This CDR3 is also generated by other DNA sequences in the sample. This rearrangement joins TRBV29-1 to TRBJ2-5; tentatively, D is TRBD2 (6 bases). Germline V gene sequence: CDR1 SQVTM, CDR2 ANQGSEA. This CDR3 spans 12 amino acids. V lost 6 bases and J lost 1, with 9 bases in between. CDR3 nucleotides: TGCAGCGTCCGGGACTCCCAAGAGACCCAGTACTTC. This codes for CSVRDSQETQYF.

The rearrangement joins TRBV7-9 to TRBJ2-1, with 10 bases lining up with TRBD1. After removal of 8 bases from V and 4 bases from J, the junction contained 8 bases not matched to a gene. The CDR3 extends over 15 amino acids. CDR1 and CDR2 (germline): SEHNR, FQNEAQ (reference sequence). The CDR3 DNA reads TGTGCCAGCTCTTCTGGACAGGGGGGATACAATGAGCAGTTCTTC. Residues: CASSSGQGGYNEQFF.

The chain couples TRBV29-1 to TRBJ1-2, with D perhaps matching TRBD1 (6 bases). The ends were cut back, 7 bases at V and 0 bases at J, with 21 bases in the middle. The CDR3 has 16 amino acids. Germline loops: CDR1 SQVTM, CDR2 ANQGSEA. The chain's CDR3 is CSATGTGSSSNYGYTF. The CDR3 bases are TGCAGCGCCACGGGTACAGGGTCATCTTCTAACTATGGCTACACCTTC.

With respect to this clone: The same CDR3 also results from other DNA sequences found in this sample. V usage is TRBV18 and J usage is TRBJ1-1; D is perhaps TRBD1 (5 bases). Germline V gene sequence: CDR1 KGHSH, CDR2 LQKENI. This CDR3 spans 13 amino acids. V lost 3 bases and J lost 4, with 9 bases in between. CDR3 in amino acids: CASSPQGGTEAFF. For the CDR3, the DNA is TGTGCCAGCTCACCCCAGGGAGGCACTGAAGCTTTCTTT.

A note on this clone: This CDR3 is also generated by other DNA sequences in the sample. J is TRBJ1-1 and V is TRBV5-1, with D possibly TRBD1 on 6 matching bases. The CDR3 has 13 amino acids. Germline-derived CDR1 and CDR2 are SGHRS and YFSETQ. Between the trimmed V and J ends, which lost 4 bases and 1 base, there was a span of 8 bases. CDR3 in amino acids: CASSTGQNTEAFF. The CDR3 DNA is TGCGCCAGCAGCACGGGACAGAACACTGAAGCTTTCTTT.